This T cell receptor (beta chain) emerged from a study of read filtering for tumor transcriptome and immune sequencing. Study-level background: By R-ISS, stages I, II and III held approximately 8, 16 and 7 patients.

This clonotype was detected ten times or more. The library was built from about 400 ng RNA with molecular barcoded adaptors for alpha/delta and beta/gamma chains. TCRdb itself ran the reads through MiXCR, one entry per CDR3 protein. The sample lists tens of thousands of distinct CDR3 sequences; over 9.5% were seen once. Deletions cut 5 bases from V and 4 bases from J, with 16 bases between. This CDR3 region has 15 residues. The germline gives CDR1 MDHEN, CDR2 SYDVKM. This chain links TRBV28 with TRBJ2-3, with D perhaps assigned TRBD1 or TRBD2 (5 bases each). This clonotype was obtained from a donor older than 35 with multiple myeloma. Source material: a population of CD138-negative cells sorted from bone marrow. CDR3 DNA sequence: TGTGCCAGCAGTCCAGAGGGGAGCGCGGCAGATACGCAGTATTTT. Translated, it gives CASSPEGSAADTQYF.